This entry describes one T cell receptor (beta chain). Its specificity is not known. This CDR3 fails to terminate in the conserved phenylalanine or tryptophan, so it likely reflects a read error. The limits of the CDR3 on the DNA are not certain, so only TCRdb's listed CDR3 is given. A modified ARM-PCR protocol with three rounds of nested PCR amplified TCRbeta. MiXCR, run by TCRdb on the multiplex PCR reads, gives a single entry per CDR3 protein. The sample lists some 80,000 distinct CDR3 sequences, about two thirds seen once, with approximately 9.5% in the top ten. The source of the sample is a study of tumor and adjacent non-tumor tissue in lung cancer. Findings and caveats of the study: Significantly higher TCR diversity was found in tumor than normal lung.

This sample's RNA came from whole unsorted tissue. The CDR3 is 15 residues long, ends included. The germline V gene has CDR1 MNHNY and CDR2 SVGAGI (reference sequence). The V and J genes are TRBV6-6 and TRBJ2-7; the table's D call of TRBD2 was not tested on the DNA. The sequencing sample was made of lung tumor tissue. The receptor's source is a woman aged 40 to 50 with non-small cell lung cancer. CDR3 region: CASSLGPQAYYEEYL.